Listed below are T cell receptor beta chains from one sample, sequenced in a study of shared T cell receptors in the human thymus. The repertoire was sequenced with immunoSEQ multiplex PCR; TCRdb's copy has only in-frame clones and lacks some. Of about 660,000 clones in the sample, more than 70% are singletons; the top ten hold approximately 0.0097%. The sample also formed part of further work on human thymus T cells.

Sequencing was done on a sample of thymocytes. The receptor source for this set is a boy in the first two years of life with a congenital heart defect. CDR3s include the opening cysteine and the closing phenylalanine or tryptophan. Fields, in order: CDR3 DNA, CDR3 protein, D gene, clone size, J gene, V gene. D genes are given only for firm matches. Where a row states a size, it is once, few, many or the class of an expanded clone; other rows omit it.

CDR3nt: TGCGCCAGCAGCCAAGAGACAGGGCCCCCTTGGGAGCAGTACTTC
CDR3aa: CASSQETGPPWEQYF
d_gene: TRBD1
abundance: NA
j_gene: TRBJ2-7
v_gene: TRBV4-3

CDR3nt: TGCGCCAGCAGCTGGGGGGACAGGGATAACTATGGCTACACCTTC
CDR3aa: CASSWGDRDNYGYTF
d_gene: TRBD1
abundance: NA
j_gene: TRBJ1-2
v_gene: TRBV5-1

CDR3nt: TGCGCCAGCAGCCAAGAGCAGAGAAGGGGTCTAGGGTATGGCTACACCTTC
CDR3aa: CASSQEQRRGLGYGYTF
d_gene: NA
abundance: NA
j_gene: TRBJ1-2
v_gene: TRBV4-3

CDR3nt: TGTGCCAGCAGTCCCGGACAGAGCTCCTACGAGCAGTACTTC
CDR3aa: CASSPGQSSYEQYF
d_gene: NA
abundance: NA
j_gene: TRBJ2-7
v_gene: TRBV11-3

CDR3nt: TGTGCCAGCTCACCTCAGGGGAAGGGCTCTGGAAACACCATATATTTT
CDR3aa: CASSPQGKGSGNTIYF
d_gene: NA
abundance: few
j_gene: TRBJ1-3
v_gene: TRBV18

CDR3nt: TGTGCCAGCAGTTGGAGACCGAACACAGATACGCAGTATTTT
CDR3aa: CASSWRPNTDTQYF
d_gene: NA
abundance: NA
j_gene: TRBJ2-3
v_gene: TRBV27

CDR3nt: TGTGCCAGCAGCAGGACTAGCGGGACGACAGATACGCAGTATTTT
CDR3aa: CASSRTSGTTDTQYF
d_gene: TRBD2
abundance: NA
j_gene: TRBJ2-3
v_gene: TRBV9

CDR3nt: TGTGCCAGCAGCCATTACCGGGACAGCAGCTCCTACGAGCAGTACTTC
CDR3aa: CASSHYRDSSSYEQYF
d_gene: TRBD1
abundance: NA
j_gene: TRBJ2-7
v_gene: TRBV7-9

CDR3nt: TGTGCCAGCAGCCGCGGACTAGCGGGAGCAGATACGCAGTATTTT
CDR3aa: CASSRGLAGADTQYF
d_gene: TRBD2
abundance: NA
j_gene: TRBJ2-3
v_gene: TRBV13

CDR3nt: TGTGCCAGCAGTGAAAGGCGGGGGGCTGCTTACAATGAGCAGTTCTTC
CDR3aa: CASSERRGAAYNEQFF
d_gene: TRBD2
abundance: NA
j_gene: TRBJ2-1
v_gene: TRBV2

CDR3nt: TGCGCCAGCAGCCAAGAAAGAGGGAATTGCTATGGCTACACCTTC
CDR3aa: CASSQERGNCYGYTF
d_gene: NA
abundance: once
j_gene: TRBJ1-2
v_gene: TRBV4-3

CDR3nt: TGTGCCAGCAGCCAAGGTGTAAGCCGAGACAGGGTCTATGGCTACACCTTC
CDR3aa: CASSQGVSRDRVYGYTF
d_gene: TRBD1
abundance: NA
j_gene: TRBJ1-2
v_gene: TRBV4-2

CDR3nt: TGTGCCAGCAGTGAAAGCTCGGGGGTCCACACCGGGGAGCTGTTTTTT
CDR3aa: CASSESSGVHTGELFF
d_gene: NA
abundance: NA
j_gene: TRBJ2-2
v_gene: TRBV6-1

CDR3nt: TGTGCCAGCAGTGATGGCTCCTTAAGCGGAGCCTCCAATCAGCCCCAGCATTTT
CDR3aa: CASSDGSLSGASNQPQHF
d_gene: NA
abundance: once
j_gene: TRBJ1-5
v_gene: TRBV2

CDR3nt: TGTGCCAGTAGTCCGGGGACAGGGGGCTTAGGGAGCCAAGAGACCCAGTACTTC
CDR3aa: CASSPGTGGLGSQETQYF
d_gene: TRBD1
abundance: NA
j_gene: TRBJ2-5
v_gene: TRBV19